The 13 T cell receptor beta chains given below trace back to one sample, sequenced in a study of response to subunit inactivated influenza vaccine. MiXCR, applied by TCRdb to the RT-PCR reads, yields one record per CDR3 protein. In the table there are about 480,000 distinct CDR3 sequences, over 10% of which are singletons. Sequencing used PBMCs from blood, obtained 45 days after vaccination. These receptors were collected from a middle-aged man who received an inactivated influenza vaccine.

This clonotype occurred a few times. The chain couples TRBV12-3 or TRBV12-4 to TRBJ1-1; unclear D gene. V dropped 3 bases and J dropped 2 bases, with 19 bases sitting between them. This CDR3 comprises 17 residues. CDR3 nucleotides: TGTGCCAGCAGTTTCTTATCTGCCGGACTGTATAACACTGAAGCTTTCTTT. Protein product: CASSFLSAGLYNTEAFF.

This clonotype was seen only a few times. The V and J genes are TRBV19 and TRBJ1-6, with D possibly being TRBD1 (5 bases). Between the trimmed V and J ends, which lost 0 bases and 7 bases, there was a span of 10 bases. The CDR3 spans 15 residues. The germline CDR1 and CDR2 sequences are LNHDA and SQIVND (reference sequence). The CDR3 loop is CASSIDPGNNSPLHF. CDR3 in DNA: TGTGCCAGTAGTATAGATCCAGGGAACAATTCACCCCTCCACTTT.

The chain has TRBV2 and TRBJ2-3; D is unclear. Trimming cost V 6 bases and J 3 bases, with 7 bases left between them. Germline CDR1 reads SNHLY; CDR2 reads FYNNEI. The length of the CDR3 is 12 residues. The CDR3: CASSVITDTQYF. CDR3 DNA sequence: TGTGCCAGCAGCGTTATTACAGATACGCAGTATTTT.

The J gene is TRBJ1-2, the V gene TRBV4-1; D not resolved. This CDR3 spans 16 amino acids. Germline values: CDR1 MGHRA, CDR2 YSYEKL. V lost 3 bases, J lost 4 bases, and 18 bases lay in between. CDR3 in DNA: TGCGCCAGCAGCCAGCCGAGTGCCGCACGGCCCTATGGCTACACCTTC. As protein: CASSQPSAARPYGYTF.

This clonotype appeared a few times. The chain employs TRBV27 and TRBJ2-7; the match to TRBD2 covers 14 bases. With V trimmed by 6 bases and J by 0 bases, 1 base remained unmatched. CDR3 size: 15 residues. The germline gives CDR1 MNHEY, CDR2 SMNVEV (reference sequence). This CDR3 is CASRTSGGASYEQYF. The DNA of the CDR3 is TGTGCCAGCAGGACTAGCGGGGGGGCCTCCTACGAGCAGTACTTC.

Many counts were recorded for this clonotype. The chain couples TRBV20-1 to TRBJ2-4; tentative D call: TRBD2 (5 bases). Trimming took off 0 bases at V and 0 bases at J, with 27 bases between the two ends. Germline V gene sequence: CDR1 DFQATT, CDR2 SNEGSKA (reference sequence). CDR3 length: 21 residues. As DNA, the CDR3 is TGCAGTGCTAGAGATCTCGGCGGGCCTTTGACCACACCTCTAGCCAAAAACATTCAGTACTTC. Amino acids: CSARDLGGPLTTPLAKNIQYF.

This clonotype was seen repeatedly, ten times or more. CDR3 amino acids: CASSLPGSGNTIYF. The CDR3 region has the DNA TGTGCCAGCAGTTTACCGGGCTCTGGAAACACCATATATTTT. The V call is TRBV12-3 or TRBV12-4, the J call TRBJ1-3, with D uncertain. The V gene lost 2 bases and the J gene lost 0 bases, with 5 bases spanning the gap. This CDR3 contains 14 residues.

The chain combines TRBV20-1 with TRBJ2-7, with 12 bases fitting TRBD2. The CDR3 contains 14 residues. The junction had 2 bases not matched to a gene; V was cut back by 1 base and J by 4 bases. Germline CDR1 is DFQATT and CDR2 is SNEGSKA (reference sequence). Written as DNA, the CDR3 is TGCAGTGCTAGAGGGACTAGCGGGGTTTACGAGCAGTACTTC. This encodes CSARGTSGVYEQYF.

The chain couples TRBV20-1 to TRBJ2-7, with D perhaps matching TRBD2 (6 bases). Germline V gene data show CDR1 as DFQATT and CDR2 as SNEGSKA (reference sequence). V gave up 2 bases and J gave up 2 bases, with 10 bases separating them. The CDR3 has 13 residues. The CDR3 reads CSARRDFTYEQYF. The CDR3 DNA sequence: TGCAGTGCTAGAAGGGACTTTACCTACGAGCAGTACTTC.

The chain joins TRBV21-1 to TRBJ1-1. TRBV21-1 is a pseudogene locus. The CDR3 runs to 15 residues. The CDR3 protein is CASSKAKVSDTEAFF. CDR3 nucleotide sequence: TGTGCCAGCAGCAAAGCCAAAGTAAGCGACACTGAAGCTTTCTTT.

This clonotype was detected many times. The chain recombines TRBV7-2 with TRBJ2-7; D perhaps matches TRBD2 (5 bases). This CDR3 is built from 16 residues. Trimming removed 1 base from V and 0 bases from J, with 13 bases in between. CDR1 and CDR2 (germline): SGHTA, FQGNSA. The CDR3 loop is CASSLVLAISSYEQYF. The CDR3 DNA reads as TGTGCCAGCAGCTTAGTATTAGCGATTAGCTCCTACGAGCAGTACTTC.

This clonotype has a count of ten or more. This chain joins TRBV5-1 and TRBJ1-2, with D perhaps matching TRBD1 (5 bases). The CDR3 totals 14 residues. V lost 3 bases, J lost 5 bases, and 14 bases lay in between. CDR1 SGHRS and CDR2 YFSETQ come from the germline V gene. CDR3 coding DNA: TGCGCCAGCAGCTGGGGGACCTTAGGTTATGGCTACACCTTC. Its protein product is CASSWGTLGYGYTF. Variable domain in full (rest from reference TRBV5-1 and TRBJ1-2): KAGVTQTPRYLIKTRGQQVTLSCSPISGHRSVSWYQQTPGQGLQFLFEYFSETQRNKGNFPGRFSGRQFSNSRSEMNVSTLELGDSALYLCASSWGTLGYGYTFGSGTRLTVV.

This clonotype was counted a few times. The rearrangement links TRBV12-3 or TRBV12-4 to TRBJ2-1; perhaps D is TRBD1 or TRBD2 (5 bases each). The CDR3 is 11 amino acids. Trimming cost V 5 bases and J 8 bases, with 7 bases left between them. CDR3 in DNA: TGTGCCAGCAGTCAGGGAGATGAGCAGTTCTTC. Its translation is CASSQGDEQFF.